This T cell receptor (beta chain) came from a study of cytomegalovirus exposure and HLA in healthy donors. The PCR ran on 60 Vbeta and 13 Jbeta primers. Assay: immunoSEQ multiplex PCR; the TCRdb copy retains only in-frame clones and omits some. The top ten hold 5.6% of the sample, which has 90,000 to 140,000 clones, 65% to 80% seen once. Study conclusions and caveats: Later analysis associated a missense DCLRE1C variant with TCR beta V- and J-gene trimming.

Remarks on this clone: What it recognizes is unknown.

V lost 1 base and J lost 4; bases outside the gene matches: 0. The CDR3 extends over 13 amino acids. CDR1 and CDR2 from the germline V gene are MNHNS and SASEGT. The sample consisted of PBMCs. This TCR was sampled from a male donor in good health and CMV-seronegative. The chain couples TRBV6-1 to TRBJ2-5; 7 bases match TRBD1. CDR3 DNA sequence: TGTGCCAGCAGTGAAGGACAGGGAGAGACCCAGTACTTC. Translation gives CASSEGQGETQYF.